Presented here are 4 T cell receptor beta chains from one specimen sequenced in a study of early T cells in non-severe SARS-CoV-2 infection. Using its own MiXCR run on the 5' RACE reads, TCRdb lists one record per CDR3 protein. The sample has 30,000 or so distinct CDR3 sequences, 6.6% seen once; the top ten hold 30% to 45%. The sequenced sample was whole blood. All receptors come from an adult who was a healthcare worker with PCR-confirmed SARS-CoV-2 infection or an uninfected control (not recorded which).

As to this clonotype: One base away lies a much larger clone, so this may be a sequencing read error. Here the CDR3 omits its conserved ending phenylalanine or tryptophan, so a read error is the likely source. V and J are TRBV27 and TRBJ1-6; D unclear. Germline values: CDR1 MNHEY, CDR2 SMNVEV (reference sequence). The CDR3 contains 13 residues. V was trimmed by 1 base and J by 7 bases, leaving 5 bases between them. In DNA form, the CDR3 reads TGTGCCAGCAGTTTATTGGGGAATTCACCCCTCCACTCT. It is translated as CASSLLGNSPLHS.

This clonotype was observed a few times. The rearrangement joins TRBV11-2 to TRBJ2-7, with TRBD2 as a possible D gene (7 bases). From germline, CDR1 is SGHAT and CDR2 FQNNGV. Trimming took off 5 bases at V and 4 bases at J, with 18 bases between the two ends. The CDR3 runs to 15 residues. The CDR3 coding sequence is TGTGCCAGCAGCCTAGCCCAGGGAGGGGGATACGAGCAGTACTTC. Translation: CASSLAQGGGYEQYF.

In this sample, this clonotype turned up many times. The V gene is TRBV7-9, the J gene TRBJ1-4; a weak D match, TRBD1 (5 bases). The CDR3 spans 16 residues. V was trimmed by 4 bases and J by 3 bases, leaving 15 bases between them. The V gene's germline CDR1 is SEHNR and CDR2 FQNEAQ (reference sequence). CDR3 loop: CASSSSRQKSNEKLFF. CDR3 bases: TGTGCCAGCAGCTCCTCTCGACAGAAGTCTAATGAAAAACTGTTTTTT.

This clonotype was recorded at least ten times. The chain carries TRBV12-3 or TRBV12-4 and TRBJ1-2; 7 bases map to TRBD1. J was trimmed by 7 bases and V by 1 base; bases with no gene match: 6. This CDR3 region has 14 residues. CDR3 in DNA: TGTGCCAGCAGTTTAGGACAGGGAGTCGGTGGCTACACCTTC. This gives the protein CASSLGQGVGGYTF.